A single T cell receptor (beta chain) is shown here with its context. This entry is derived from a study of blood T cell repertoires in COVID-19. Overall study context: T cells, B-cell-depleted T cells, or PBMCs provided the cDNA or gDNA that served as material.

Method: immunoSEQ multiplex PCR; TCRdb's copy keeps in-frame clones and lacks some. This table has some 150,000 clones, roughly 77% appearing once. The sequenced sample was peripheral blood. This receptor was taken from a woman in her 70s with COVID-19, enrolled during active disease.

CDR3 in amino acids: CASSSRPSKGPANYGYTF. CDR3 sequence (DNA): TGTGCCAGCAGCTCTAGGCCGAGTAAGGGGCCGGCTAACTATGGCTACACCTTC. The gene calls are TRBV7-8 and TRBJ1-2, with a tentative D call TRBD1 (5 bases). CDR3 size: 18 residues. Germline values: CDR1 SGHVS, CDR2 FQNEAQ. The V end was cut by 4 bases, the J end by 0 bases, with 21 bases between.